This entry is about one TCR beta chain. This sample was taken from a study of Ad26.COV2.S vaccination and SARS-CoV-2 variants. The treatment here: about 20 received Ad26.COV2.S at low or high dose, single or two shots; roughly five received placebo; per-sample allocation not given. After the first vaccine or placebo injection, samples were drawn on day 63. Using immunoSEQ multiplex PCR, the repertoire was profiled, and TCRdb retains in-frame clones only, with some absent. The sample lists under 500,000 clones, 92% seen once, with about 1.6% in the top ten. Germline V CDR1 and CDR2: SGHTS, YDEGEE. The CDR3 covers 16 residues. Trimming removed 1 base at V and 4 bases at J, with 15 bases between.

This TCR derives from a person between 18 and 65 years old who received the Ad26.COV2.S COVID-19 vaccine or a placebo. The rearrangement uses TRBV5-8 and TRBJ2-1; TRBD2 might be the D (7 bases). The sample in question was peripheral blood, obtained in a trial of Ad26.COV2.S vaccine versus placebo. CDR3 sequence reads: CASSLTLAGAYNEQFF. CDR3 bases: TGTGCCAGCAGCTTGACGTTGGCGGGGGCTTACAATGAGCAGTTCTTC.